The clone carrying this T cell receptor (beta chain) showed up just a few times. Sequencing input was equivalent genomic DNA from CVID and controls. Sequencing was performed with immunoSEQ multiplex PCR; in TCRdb, only in-frame clones are kept and a portion is missing. Listed for the sample are about 52,000 clones, none seen a single time. This sample was included in a study of T cell clonality in common variable immunodeficiency. The source material was peripheral blood mononuclear cells. This TCR came from a person aged 18-70 years in good health.

The CDR3 sequence is CASSINLDSNEQYF. The CDR3 bases that were read are TGTGCCAGTAGTATAAACCTCGACTCTAACGAG. The chain has TRBV19 and TRBJ2-7; D remains ambiguous. With the read ending 3 residues before the CDR3 end, the germline J gene is used to fill in that end. The V end lost 2 bases, the J end lost 5 bases, and 13 bases lay between the germline ends. Germline-derived CDR1 and CDR2 are LNHDA and SQIVND (reference sequence). The CDR3 sequence is 14 residues long.